The rows below give T cell receptor beta chains drawn from one sample of a study of response to subunit inactivated influenza vaccine. TCRdb re-analysed the RT-PCR reads in MiXCR, keeping a single row per CDR3 protein. The sample shows approximately 730,000 distinct CDR3 sequences, 11% to 15% of them seen only once. The starting material was PBMCs from blood, obtained about 14 days before vaccination. Receptors originate from a man in his forties or fifties who received an inactivated influenza vaccine. The conserved cysteine and the conserved F or W are not part of the CDR3 here.

v_call: TRBV7-2; j_call: TRBJ2-7; cdr3_aa: ASSEISYEQY
v_call: TRBV12-3/TRBV12-4; j_call: TRBJ2-3; cdr3_aa: ASRLTGVDTQY
v_call: TRBV28; j_call: TRBJ2-5; cdr3_aa: ASSEALRTQY
v_call: TRBV4-2; j_call: TRBJ2-3; cdr3_aa: ASSQEEGLDTDTQY
v_call: TRBV28; j_call: TRBJ2-1; cdr3_aa: ASSFSGRVHNEQF
v_call: TRBV5-1; j_call: TRBJ1-2; cdr3_aa: ASSLGAQGAGYT
v_call: TRBV23-1; j_call: TRBJ2-5; cdr3_aa: ATYPRRSSQWEETQY
v_call: TRBV5-1; j_call: TRBJ1-3; cdr3_aa: ASSLTGALSGNTIY
v_call: TRBV4-1; j_call: TRBJ1-2; cdr3_aa: ASSQVEGVHGYT
v_call: TRBV7-9; j_call: TRBJ2-1; cdr3_aa: ASSQLSTQTSRQF
v_call: TRBV15; j_call: TRBJ2-7; cdr3_aa: ATSRDPPEVQY
v_call: TRBV20-1; j_call: TRBJ2-1; cdr3_aa: SARDLGPSYNEQF
v_call: TRBV4-3; j_call: TRBJ2-1; cdr3_aa: ASSQDGAARGLGEQF
v_call: TRBV9; j_call: TRBJ2-7; cdr3_aa: ASSPRVWDRGASYEQY
v_call: TRBV15; j_call: TRBJ2-1; cdr3_aa: ATSTSSGRAPQF
v_call: TRBV6-1; j_call: TRBJ1-1; cdr3_aa: ASSLQGAGNTEAF
v_call: TRBV5-6; j_call: TRBJ1-5; cdr3_aa: ASSFSVQGPQH
v_call: TRBV7-9; j_call: TRBJ2-7; cdr3_aa: ASSLMRGRDGYEQY
v_call: TRBV4-3; j_call: TRBJ2-7; cdr3_aa: ASSQAHPPYEQY
v_call: TRBV18; j_call: TRBJ2-7; cdr3_aa: ASSREVTYEQY
v_call: TRBV29-1; j_call: TRBJ2-1; cdr3_aa: SARESGSGYNEQF
v_call: TRBV5-1; j_call: TRBJ2-2; cdr3_aa: ASSSFGQGVSGELF
v_call: TRBV12-3/TRBV12-4; j_call: TRBJ2-3; cdr3_aa: ASSGGTSSPSTDTQY
v_call: TRBV2; j_call: TRBJ2-7; cdr3_aa: ASRLSGDYEQY
v_call: TRBV6-1; j_call: TRBJ1-5; cdr3_aa: ASSVGGFSNQPQH
v_call: TRBV2; j_call: TRBJ2-7; cdr3_aa: ASRLTPHEQY
v_call: TRBV4-1; j_call: TRBJ2-7; cdr3_aa: ASSQGPDSYEQY
v_call: TRBV7-8; j_call: TRBJ2-2; cdr3_aa: ASSLRGGTGELF
v_call: TRBV27; j_call: TRBJ2-5; cdr3_aa: ASSSSYGGTQETQY
v_call: TRBV30; j_call: TRBJ2-5; cdr3_aa: AWRGRGVETQY
v_call: TRBV20-1; j_call: TRBJ2-7; cdr3_aa: SARWSDSGAGVTYEQY
v_call: TRBV16; j_call: TRBJ1-1; cdr3_aa: ASSQAWGQTEAF
v_call: TRBV20-1; j_call: TRBJ2-3; cdr3_aa: SARGGVSTDTQY
v_call: TRBV4-2; j_call: TRBJ2-3; cdr3_aa: ASSQVRGRAKDTQY
v_call: TRBV5-1; j_call: TRBJ1-3; cdr3_aa: ASSLSGRPSSGNTIY
v_call: TRBV3-1; j_call: TRBJ2-3; cdr3_aa: ASSQDPGGRSTDTQY
v_call: TRBV28; j_call: TRBJ2-5; cdr3_aa: ASSSLLFQETQY